A selection of T cell receptor beta chains follows, all from one sample in a study of blood T cells in healthy people across ages. MiXCR, run by TCRdb on the 5' RACE reads, gives a single entry per CDR3 protein. The data hold around 850,000 distinct CDR3 sequences, with 30% to 45% observed a single time. The sample consisted of blood. The receptors derive from a man between 18 and 35 years old in good health. The CDR3 runs from the conserved cysteine through the conserved F or W. D genes are given only for firm matches. Clone size is stated in some rows and not others, as once, few, many or a class when expanded.

>-|TRBV9|TRBJ2-7|few
CASSVTAARGSYEQYF
TGTGCCAGCAGCGTAACGGCGGCAAGGGGCTCCTACGAGCAGTACTTC
>TRBD1|TRBV24-1|TRBJ1-2|once
CATSDPGQGLGGYTF
TGTGCCACCAGTGACCCAGGACAGGGCCTCGGGGGCTACACCTTC
>TRBD1|TRBV14|TRBJ2-5|-
CASSQETGFGETQYF
TGTGCCAGCAGCCAAGAGACAGGGTTCGGGGAGACCCAGTACTTC
>-|TRBV14|TRBJ2-5|few
CASSGQMAETQYF
TGTGCCAGCAGCGGCCAAATGGCAGAGACCCAGTACTTC
>-|TRBV7-8|TRBJ2-3|many
CASSPLGILTDTQYF
TGTGCCAGCAGCCCCCTCGGGATTCTCACAGATACGCAGTATTTT
>-|TRBV12-5|TRBJ2-7|many
CASGFVSEQYF
TGTGCTAGTGGTTTCGTCTCCGAGCAGTACTTC
>TRBD2|TRBV7-2|TRBJ2-7|few
CASSSGTSKNNEQYF
TGTGCCAGCAGCTCCGGGACTAGCAAGAACAATGAGCAGTACTTC
>-|TRBV20-1|TRBJ2-1|few
CSAPTTGLSYNEQFF
TGCAGTGCTCCAACCACGGGGCTCTCCTACAATGAGCAGTTCTTC
>-|TRBV7-2|TRBJ2-7|few
CASSPDRFSYEQYF
TGTGCCAGCAGCCCCGACAGGTTCTCCTACGAGCAGTACTTC
>-|TRBV29-1|TRBJ2-2|once
CSVAPGSNTGELFF
TGCAGCGTTGCGCCGGGATCGAACACCGGGGAGCTGTTTTTT
>-|TRBV7-9|TRBJ1-1|-
CASSTIQGRGTEAFF
TGTGCCAGCAGCACGATTCAGGGTAGGGGCACTGAAGCTTTCTTT
>TRBD2|TRBV6-5|TRBJ2-5|few
CASSPTSGGSQETQYF
TGTGCCAGCAGTCCGACTAGCGGGGGGTCCCAGGAGACCCAGTACTTC
>-|TRBV7-2|TRBJ2-1|-
CASSLGRLKGSYNEQFF
TGTGCCAGCAGCTTAGGCAGGTTGAAAGGGTCCTACAATGAGCAGTTCTTC
>TRBD2|TRBV25-1|TRBJ2-3|few
CASRGTSEGDTQYF
TGTGCCAGCAGAGGGACTAGCGAAGGGGATACGCAGTATTTT
>-|TRBV3-1|TRBJ1-5|-
CASSVGSDSNQPQHF
TGTGCCAGCAGCGTCGGGTCAGATAGCAATCAGCCCCAGCATTTT
>-|TRBV7-3|TRBJ2-3|-
CASSLTVLGGTDTQYF
TGTGCCAGCAGCTTAACTGTCTTGGGGGGCACAGATACGCAGTATTTT
>-|TRBV19|TRBJ2-4|few
CASSIGGAKNIQYF
TGTGCCAGTAGTATCGGGGGAGCCAAAAACATTCAGTACTTC
>TRBD2|TRBV9|TRBJ2-5|-
CASSVAAWASGGDFYNEQYF
TGTGCCAGCAGCGTAGCAGCTTGGGCTAGCGGGGGGGATTTCTACAATGAGCAGTACTTC
>-|TRBV7-8|TRBJ2-5|-
CASSLGAWELQETQYF
TGTGCCAGCAGCTTAGGGGCGTGGGAACTTCAAGAGACCCAGTACTTC
>-|TRBV3-1|TRBJ2-1|few
CASSQAGMYNEQFF
TGTGCCAGCAGCCAAGCGGGAATGTACAATGAGCAGTTCTTC
>-|TRBV20-1|TRBJ1-4|many
CSARGLAGDTAAEKLFF
TGCAGTGCGAGGGGTCTGGCAGGAGACACCGCCGCGGAAAAACTGTTTTTT
>-|TRBV4-3|TRBJ1-1|-
CASSQGMSPEAFF
TGCGCCAGCAGCCAAGGGATGTCGCCAGAAGCTTTCTTT
>-|TRBV4-2|TRBJ2-3|many
CASSPTSFTDTQYF
TGTGCCAGCAGCCCGACTAGTTTTACAGATACGCAGTATTTT
>-|TRBV5-1|TRBJ1-3|-
CASGPSPGNTIYF
TGCGCCAGCGGGCCCTCTCCTGGAAACACCATATATTTT
>TRBD1|TRBV6-2/TRBV6-3|TRBJ1-2|-
CASRPGTGCGYTF
TGTGCCAGCAGGCCCGGGACAGGGTGTGGCTACACCTTC
>-|TRBV27|TRBJ2-1|-
CASRRGGRIGNEQFF
TGTGCCAGCAGAAGGGGGGGCCGAATAGGTAATGAGCAGTTCTTC
>TRBD1|TRBV7-2|TRBJ2-1|few
CASSLMTGEDNEQFF
TGTGCCAGCAGCCTCATGACAGGGGAAGACAATGAGCAGTTCTTC